This T cell receptor beta chain was recovered during a study of blood T cell repertoires in COVID-19. At the level of the study: Acute and convalescent COVID-19 samples came from the United States, Italy and Spain. Sample material is recorded as cDNA or gDNA derived from T cells, B-cell-depleted T cells, or PBMCs.

The CDR3 has 14 amino acids. With 4 bases removed from V and 1 base from J, the gap between germline ends came to 9 bases. Germline values: CDR1 SGHDN, CDR2 FVKESK. Under the authors' procedure: Estimated nucleated cell counts came from reference gene primer amplification. Sequenced by immunoSEQ multiplex PCR; TCRdb stores in-frame clones only, minus some. D and trimming come from the DNA, and the V and J calls and clone size come from that table. This sample has around 330,000 clones, with approximately 87% found just once. This clone has a single count. The TCR was taken from a woman in her 50s with active or convalescent COVID-19. The chain employs TRBV14 and TRBJ2-3, with D hard to call. Material: peripheral blood. In DNA, the CDR3 is TGTGCCAGCAGCCCTTCGGTCGGCACAGATACGCAGTATTTT. As protein: CASSPSVGTDTQYF.